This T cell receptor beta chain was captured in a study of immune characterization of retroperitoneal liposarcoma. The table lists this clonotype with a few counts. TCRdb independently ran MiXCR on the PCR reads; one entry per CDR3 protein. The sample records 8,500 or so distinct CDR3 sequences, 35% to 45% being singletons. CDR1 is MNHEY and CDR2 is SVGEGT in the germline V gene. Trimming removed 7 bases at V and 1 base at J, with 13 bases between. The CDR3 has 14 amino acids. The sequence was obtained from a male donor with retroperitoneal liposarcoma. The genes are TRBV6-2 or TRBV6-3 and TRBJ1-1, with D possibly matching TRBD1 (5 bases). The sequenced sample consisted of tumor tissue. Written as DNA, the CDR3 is TGTGCCAGCAAGGACACAGGACGGAACACTGAAGCTTTCTTT. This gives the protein CASKDTGRNTEAFF.